Listed below are T cell receptor beta chains from one sample, sequenced in a study of post-analysis software for immune sequencing data. TCRdb redid the calling of the PCR reads with MiXCR, one entry per CDR3 protein. The table has roughly 730,000 distinct CDR3 sequences, 25% to 30% seen once; the top ten hold approximately 0.6%. The sequenced material came from blood. The source is a girl aged 10-17 years with multiple sclerosis. Both conserved end residues are part of each CDR3. The order of the fields is J gene, clone size, D gene, V gene, CDR3 DNA, CDR3 protein. D genes are given only for firm matches. A clone size is listed for some rows: how often the clone was seen (once, few, many), or a class if it is expanded.

j_call: TRBJ2-1
clone_size: few
d_call: .
v_call: TRBV4-3
cdr3_nt: TGCGCCAGCAGCCAGGCCATCGGGGCTGCCCGGGGGAATGAGCAGTTCTTC
cdr3_aa: CASSQAIGAARGNEQFF

j_call: TRBJ2-4
clone_size: .
d_call: .
v_call: TRBV28
cdr3_nt: TGTGCAGCCCAGACGCTAATAGCCAAAAACATTCAGTACTTC
cdr3_aa: CAAQTLIAKNIQYF

j_call: TRBJ1-2
clone_size: .
d_call: .
v_call: TRBV12-3/TRBV12-4
cdr3_nt: TGTGTCAGCAGTTTCAATCAAGGGGCGCTTGGCTACACCTTC
cdr3_aa: CVSSFNQGALGYTF

j_call: TRBJ2-7
clone_size: .
d_call: .
v_call: TRBV29-1
cdr3_nt: TGCAGCGCCGAGGCAGGGGGGTACGAGCAGTACTTC
cdr3_aa: CSAEAGGYEQYF

j_call: TRBJ2-1
clone_size: .
d_call: .
v_call: TRBV5-8
cdr3_nt: TGTGCCAGCAGCTTGGAGGGTTGGGGGCAGTTCTTC
cdr3_aa: CASSLEGWGQFF

j_call: TRBJ2-7
clone_size: many
d_call: TRBD2
v_call: TRBV29-1
cdr3_nt: TGCAGCGTAAGGACTAGCGGGGGCTACGAGCAGTACTTC
cdr3_aa: CSVRTSGGYEQYF

j_call: TRBJ2-3
clone_size: .
d_call: .
v_call: TRBV6-1
cdr3_nt: TGTGCCAGCACCGAAAGAGGACCCCTCCTTTCAGATACGCAGTATTTT
cdr3_aa: CASTERGPLLSDTQYF

j_call: TRBJ2-7
clone_size: few
d_call: TRBD2
v_call: TRBV28
cdr3_nt: TGTGCCAGCAGTCCGGCAGGACTAGCGGGGTTCTACGAGCAGTACTTC
cdr3_aa: CASSPAGLAGFYEQYF

j_call: TRBJ2-3
clone_size: .
d_call: .
v_call: TRBV20-1
cdr3_nt: TGCAGTGCTAACGACCTTCGGACCCGAGACACAGATACGCAGTATTTT
cdr3_aa: CSANDLRTRDTDTQYF

j_call: TRBJ2-1
clone_size: few
d_call: TRBD2
v_call: TRBV7-2
cdr3_nt: TGTGCCAGCAGCCCAACTAGCGGGGATCACAATGAGCAGTTCTTC
cdr3_aa: CASSPTSGDHNEQFF

j_call: TRBJ2-3
clone_size: .
d_call: TRBD1
v_call: TRBV12-3/TRBV12-4
cdr3_nt: TGTGCCAGCAGTCTCACTCCGGGACAGAACACAGATACGCAGTATTTT
cdr3_aa: CASSLTPGQNTDTQYF

j_call: TRBJ2-7
clone_size: few
d_call: .
v_call: TRBV7-2
cdr3_nt: TGTGCCAGCAGCGGAGGGATGGGGTCCTACGAGCAGTACTTC
cdr3_aa: CASSGGMGSYEQYF

j_call: TRBJ2-5
clone_size: .
d_call: .
v_call: TRBV20-1
cdr3_nt: TGCAGTGCTGGAAGGACCGGGGAGACCCAGTACTTC
cdr3_aa: CSAGRTGETQYF

j_call: TRBJ2-1
clone_size: .
d_call: .
v_call: TRBV4-2
cdr3_nt: TGTGCCAGCAGCCGGCCCACCACGACCTACAATGAGCAGTTCTTC
cdr3_aa: CASSRPTTTYNEQFF

j_call: TRBJ2-1
clone_size: once
d_call: TRBD2
v_call: TRBV6-2/TRBV6-3
cdr3_nt: TGTGCCAGCAGTTTCTTTGCTAGCGGGAGCTCCTACAATGAGCAGTTCTTC
cdr3_aa: CASSFFASGSSYNEQFF

j_call: TRBJ1-2
clone_size: few
d_call: .
v_call: TRBV6-6
cdr3_nt: TGTGCCAGCAGTTACGGGGTTGACTACACCTTC
cdr3_aa: CASSYGVDYTF

j_call: TRBJ2-3
clone_size: .
d_call: .
v_call: TRBV20-1
cdr3_nt: TGCAGTGCTAGAGCTTTAGACAGTACAGATACGCAGTATTTT
cdr3_aa: CSARALDSTDTQYF

j_call: TRBJ2-3
clone_size: many
d_call: .
v_call: TRBV7-2
cdr3_nt: TGTGCCAGCAGCTCCGGACAGCTCTTGACAGATACGCAGTATTTT
cdr3_aa: CASSSGQLLTDTQYF

j_call: TRBJ1-1
clone_size: .
d_call: .
v_call: TRBV20-1
cdr3_nt: TGCAGTGCTAGACTATTCGGGGCAGGGCTGAACACTGAAGCTTTCTTT
cdr3_aa: CSARLFGAGLNTEAFF

j_call: TRBJ1-2
clone_size: .
d_call: .
v_call: TRBV28
cdr3_nt: TGTGCCAGCAGCCCTGGGGCGTCTAACTATGGCTACACCTTC
cdr3_aa: CASSPGASNYGYTF

j_call: TRBJ2-3
clone_size: .
d_call: .
v_call: TRBV6-1
cdr3_nt: TGTGCCAGCAGTGAATCTCGAGGTGAGGCAGATACGCAGTATTTT
cdr3_aa: CASSESRGEADTQYF

j_call: TRBJ2-5
clone_size: .
d_call: .
v_call: TRBV7-8
cdr3_nt: TGTGCCAGCAGCCCTCGGGCCGCTTGGACCCAGTACTTC
cdr3_aa: CASSPRAAWTQYF

j_call: TRBJ2-7
clone_size: .
d_call: TRBD2
v_call: TRBV4-3
cdr3_nt: TGCGCCAGCAGCCAGGCGGCGGGGGGAACCTACGAGCAGTACTTC
cdr3_aa: CASSQAAGGTYEQYF

j_call: TRBJ2-1
clone_size: few
d_call: .
v_call: TRBV19
cdr3_nt: TGTGCCAGTAGTATAGCCCCAGGGGCCTCCAATGAGCAGTTCTTC
cdr3_aa: CASSIAPGASNEQFF

j_call: TRBJ2-1
clone_size: .
d_call: TRBD1
v_call: TRBV20-1
cdr3_nt: TGCAGGGCTAGAAATTGGGGGACAGGGGTAACGAATGAGCAGTTCTTC
cdr3_aa: CRARNWGTGVTNEQFF

j_call: TRBJ2-3
clone_size: .
d_call: .
v_call: TRBV20-1
cdr3_nt: TGCAGTGCTAAGCGGGTGGGGGTCACAGATACGCAGTATTTT
cdr3_aa: CSAKRVGVTDTQYF

j_call: TRBJ2-1
clone_size: .
d_call: .
v_call: TRBV10-3
cdr3_nt: TGTGCCATCTCAAATCTGCGGTCCTCCGTTTCATACAATGAGCAGTTCTTC
cdr3_aa: CAISNLRSSVSYNEQFF

j_call: TRBJ1-6
clone_size: few
d_call: .
v_call: TRBV6-5
cdr3_nt: TGTGCCAGCAGTTATACCCAGGGTGGGAATTCACCCCTCCACTTT
cdr3_aa: CASSYTQGGNSPLHF

j_call: TRBJ2-5
clone_size: .
d_call: .
v_call: TRBV28
cdr3_nt: TGTGCCACCGAAAAAGCAGGCGAGGAGACCCAGTACTTC
cdr3_aa: CATEKAGEETQYF

j_call: TRBJ2-3
clone_size: .
d_call: .
v_call: TRBV27
cdr3_nt: TGTGCCAGCAGTACCTACAGGGTACCCGAAACAGATACGCAGTATTTT
cdr3_aa: CASSTYRVPETDTQYF

j_call: TRBJ2-3
clone_size: .
d_call: TRBD1
v_call: TRBV7-9
cdr3_nt: TGTGCCAGCAGCTTAACTTCCGGTCCAGGGGGCGGCACTAATGAAAAACGGTATTTT
cdr3_aa: CASSLTSGPGGGTNEKRYF

j_call: TRBJ2-1
clone_size: .
d_call: .
v_call: TRBV5-1
cdr3_nt: TGCGCCGGCAGCTTGGAACTGAGCTCCTACAATGAGCAGTTCTTC
cdr3_aa: CAGSLELSSYNEQFF

j_call: TRBJ2-1
clone_size: few
d_call: .
v_call: TRBV4-3
cdr3_nt: TGCGCCAGCAGCCAAGGACTAATGCGTACAGGAGGGCCGAGGAATGAGCAGTTCTTC
cdr3_aa: CASSQGLMRTGGPRNEQFF

j_call: TRBJ1-2
clone_size: few
d_call: .
v_call: TRBV18
cdr3_nt: TGTGCCAGCTCACCCAGCAGGGGCGATCAGGGCTATGGCTACACCTTC
cdr3_aa: CASSPSRGDQGYGYTF

j_call: TRBJ2-4
clone_size: few
d_call: .
v_call: TRBV20-1
cdr3_nt: TGCAGTGGAAAAACTGATAAGGGGGACATTCAGTACTTC
cdr3_aa: CSGKTDKGDIQYF

j_call: TRBJ2-7
clone_size: few
d_call: .
v_call: TRBV7-9
cdr3_nt: TGTGCCGAGGCCGCTGGGACTCAAGGAGCCTACGAGCAGTACTTC
cdr3_aa: CAEAAGTQGAYEQYF

j_call: TRBJ2-1
clone_size: few
d_call: TRBD1
v_call: TRBV10-3
cdr3_nt: TGTGCCATCAGTGAGGCCAAACAGGGGTCTCTTTATAGTGAGCAGTTCTTC
cdr3_aa: CAISEAKQGSLYSEQFF

j_call: TRBJ2-1
clone_size: .
d_call: TRBD2
v_call: TRBV6-2/TRBV6-3
cdr3_nt: TGTGCCAGCAGTGCGCTAGCGGGAGTCTACAATGAGCAGTTCTTC
cdr3_aa: CASSALAGVYNEQFF

j_call: TRBJ1-2
clone_size: .
d_call: TRBD1
v_call: TRBV7-2
cdr3_nt: TGTGCCAGCAGCCTCGACAGGGGGCGAGGCAACTATGGCTACACCTTC
cdr3_aa: CASSLDRGRGNYGYTF